The 19 T cell receptor beta chains reported below all come from one sample, sequenced in a study of cytotoxic CD8 clonotypes in ibrutinib-treated CLL. Measured with immunoSEQ multiplex PCR; TCRdb has only the in-frame clones, and not every one. This table has over 100,000 clones, 75% to 90% appearing once. The sample in question was PBMCs, obtained after 24 months of ibrutinib treatment. The receptor set was obtained from a human donor with chronic lymphocytic leukemia.

This chain connects TRBV2 to TRBJ2-7; D perhaps matches TRBD1 (6 bases). Germline CDR1 and CDR2: SNHLY and FYNNEI. The CDR3 has 13 amino acids. V was shortened by 5 bases and J by 5 bases, with 13 bases between the two germline ends. For the CDR3, the DNA is TGTGCCAGCAGTCCTCAGGGGAACCACGAGCAGTACTTC. Translating gives CASSPQGNHEQYF.

CDR3 in DNA: TGTGCCAGCAGGGAAAACACCGGGGAGCTGTTTTTT. Translating it yields CASRENTGELFF. V and J are TRBV2 and TRBJ2-2; D remains unclear. Germline lookup yields CDR1 SNHLY and CDR2 FYNNEI. CDR3 length: 12 amino acids. Trimming cost V 6 bases and J 2 bases, with 4 bases left between them.

The V call is TRBV28, the J call TRBJ2-2; 7 bases are shared with TRBD1. Trimming at V came to 5 bases and at J to 4 bases, leaving 7 bases not matched to a gene. Germline assignment: CDR1 MDHEN and CDR2 SYDVKM. This CDR3 comprises 15 residues. CDR3: CASSRQGRTTGELFF. The CDR3 DNA sequence: TGTGCCAGCAGTAGACAGGGAAGGACCACCGGGGAGCTGTTTTTT.

The chain recombines TRBV19 with TRBJ2-2; the match to TRBD2 covers 13 bases. This CDR3 spans 16 amino acids. Trimming took 3 bases from V and 4 from J; bases not matched to a gene: 2. Germline V gene data show CDR1 as LNHDA and CDR2 as SQIVND (reference sequence). CDR3 nucleotides: TGTGCCAGTAGTATTAGGACTAGCGGGAGCACCGGGGAGCTGTTTTTT. This translates into CASSIRTSGSTGELFF.

This chain joins TRBV29-1 and TRBJ2-7; 8 bases map to TRBD1. The CDR3 extends over 14 amino acids. Losses at the gene ends were 1 base for V and 2 bases for J; bases not matched to a gene: 4. Germline values: CDR1 SQVTM, CDR2 ANQGSEA. CDR3 in amino acids: CSVEGSTGAYEQYF. CDR3 DNA: TGCAGCGTTGAAGGCTCGACAGGGGCCTACGAGCAGTACTTC.

Here the CDR3 reads CASSQDYRAQGMGDTQYF. The DNA of the CDR3 is TGCGCCAGCAGCCAAGATTACCGGGCACAGGGGATGGGCGATACGCAGTATTTT. The chain is built from TRBV4-3 and TRBJ2-3; 7 positions match TRBD1. Looked up from germline, CDR1 is LGHNA and CDR2 is YSLEER. CDR3 length: 18 amino acids. Losses at the gene ends were 0 bases for V and 6 bases for J; bases not matched to a gene: 15.

The rearrangement uses TRBV6-6 and TRBJ2-7, with D possibly matching TRBD1 (6 bases). With 6 bases removed from V and 0 bases from J, the gap between germline ends came to 9 bases. In germline, CDR1 is MNHNY, CDR2 SVGAGI (reference sequence). CDR3 length equals 13 residues. The CDR3 is CASSRDTSYEQYF. The DNA for the CDR3 is TGTGCCAGCAGCCGGGACACCTCCTACGAGCAGTACTTC.

V gene TRBV6-6 combines with J gene TRBJ1-2; possibly TRBD1 for D (5 bases). In germline, CDR1 is MNHNY, CDR2 SVGAGI (reference sequence). The CDR3 length is 13 residues. V dropped 4 bases and J dropped 2 bases, with 8 bases sitting between them. DNA of the CDR3: TGTGCCAGCAGTTCTTCAGGGAACTATGGCTACACCTTC. This sequence encodes CASSSSGNYGYTF.

This rearrangement joins TRBV4-2 to TRBJ2-1; tentatively, D is TRBD1 (5 bases). The length of the CDR3 is 15 residues. Trimming removed 5 bases from V and 3 bases from J, with 14 bases in between. Germline CDR1 and CDR2: LGHNA and YNFKEQ. The CDR3 spells CASSGAPRDYNEQFF. As DNA, the CDR3 is TGTGCCAGCAGCGGGGCGCCTCGCGACTACAATGAGCAGTTCTTC.

The V gene is TRBV4-2, the J gene TRBJ2-7; TRBD2 agrees at 10 bases. With V trimmed by 2 bases and J by 3 bases, 10 bases remained unmatched. The CDR3 consists of 17 residues. The germline V gene has CDR1 LGHNA and CDR2 YNFKEQ. The CDR3 DNA reads as TGTGCCAGCAGCCAACCCCCCGGGCCTAGCGGGAGCTACGAGCAGTACTTC. Amino acids: CASSQPPGPSGSYEQYF.

V is TRBV29-1 and J is TRBJ1-4, with D perhaps matching TRBD1 (5 bases). The germline gives CDR1 SQVTM, CDR2 ANQGSEA. CDR3 size: 11 residues. V was trimmed by 5 bases and J by 4 bases, leaving 5 bases between them. CDR3 nucleotides: TGCAGCGTTCAGGGTAATGAAAAACTGTTTTTT. As protein: CSVQGNEKLFF. Looking up the rest from reference TRBV29-1 and TRBJ1-4 gives the full variable domain: SAVISQKPSRDICQRGTSLTIQCQVDSQVTMMFWYRQQPGQSLTLIATANQGSEATYESGFVIDKFPISRPNLTFSTLTVSNMSPEDSSIYLCSVQGNEKLFFGSGTQLSVL.

This chain joins TRBV28 and TRBJ2-7; 9 bases line up with TRBD2. CDR3 size: 15 residues. Trimming at V came to 5 bases and at J to 5 bases, leaving 10 bases not matched to a gene. The V gene's germline CDR1 is MDHEN and CDR2 SYDVKM. DNA for the CDR3: TGTGCCAGCAGTCCGACTAGCGGACGGATGAACGAGCAGTACTTC. Translating gives CASSPTSGRMNEQYF.

This clone occurred once. The rearrangement uses TRBV15 and TRBJ1-3; D may be TRBD1 (5 bases). V was trimmed by 3 bases and J by 4 bases, leaving 13 bases between them. Germline V lookup: CDR1 LNHNV, CDR2 YYDKDF (reference sequence). The CDR3 length is 15 residues. The DNA for the CDR3 is TGTGCCACCAGCAGCGAGGGGAGGGTAGGAAACACCATATATTTT. Translation gives CATSSEGRVGNTIYF.

The chain couples TRBV11-2 to TRBJ2-7; D not certain. The germline V gene encodes CDR1 SGHAT and CDR2 FQNNGV. V lost 3 bases to trimming and J lost 6 bases, with 6 bases between them. There are 11 residues in the CDR3. The CDR3 region has the DNA TGTGCCAGCAGCTTGTCGGTCGAGCAGTACTTC. Translated: CASSLSVEQYF.

The gene calls are TRBV7-8 and TRBJ2-1; 7 bases line up with TRBD1. CDR1 and CDR2 (germline): SGHVS, FQNEAQ. This CDR3 is 17 amino acids long. V shed 4 bases, J shed 0 bases, and the junction held 9 bases outside the gene matches. CDR3 DNA sequence: TGTGCCAGCAGCTCCGACCGAAGACAGGGCTCCTACAATGAGCAGTTCTTC. Protein product: CASSSDRRQGSYNEQFF.

This clone was seen once. The chain couples TRBV30 to TRBJ2-2; TRBD1 agrees at 8 bases. This CDR3 region has 16 residues. In germline, CDR1 is GTSNPN, CDR2 SVGIG (reference sequence). V was pared by 2 bases and J by 3 bases, with 8 bases of the junction left unmatched. The DNA of the CDR3 is TGTGCCTGGAGTAGAAACGACAGGGGTGACACCGGGGAGCTGTTTTTT. Protein product: CAWSRNDRGDTGELFF.

The chain couples TRBV11-2 to TRBJ1-2; 7 bases align to TRBD1. CDR1 and CDR2 from the germline V gene are SGHAT and FQNNGV. After removal of 5 bases from V and 5 bases from J, the junction contained 5 bases not matched to a gene. The CDR3 extends over 13 amino acids. The chain's CDR3 is CASSPGQIYGYTF. In DNA form, the CDR3 reads TGTGCCAGCAGCCCGGGACAGATTTATGGCTACACCTTC.

A few counts support this clone. V and J are TRBV2 and TRBJ2-7; D may be TRBD1 or TRBD2 (5 bases each). Trimming left V 7 bases short and J 5 bases short, with 15 bases between. The CDR3 totals 13 residues. In germline, CDR1 is SNHLY, CDR2 FYNNEI. Here the CDR3 DNA reads TGTGCCAGCATGGGGGAGACCTGGCACGAGCAGTACTTC. This translates into CASMGETWHEQYF. Full variable domain (rest looked up from reference TRBV2 and TRBJ2-7): EPEVTQTPSHQVTQMGQEVILRCVPISNHLYFYWYRQILGQKVEFLVSFYNNEISEKSEIFDDQFSVERPDGSNFTLKIRSTKLEDSAMYFCASMGETWHEQYFGPGTRLTVT.

This chain joins TRBV30 and TRBJ1-3, with no clear D. CDR1 is GTSNPN and CDR2 is SVGIG in the germline V gene (reference sequence). The CDR3 has 12 residues. V lost 5 bases and J lost 0, with 5 bases in between. The CDR3 sequence: CAWQSSGNTIYF. The CDR3 DNA sequence: TGTGCCTGGCAGAGCTCTGGAAACACCATATATTTT.